This entry concerns a single T cell receptor (beta chain). These data belong to a study of blood T cell repertoires in COVID-19. Study processing details: Estimates of nucleated cell counts were drawn from the amplification of reference gene primers. Here immunoSEQ multiplex PCR was the method, and the copy in TCRdb shows in-frame clones only, minus some. V, J and clone size derive from that table, while D and trimming were established from the DNA sequence. The sample has under 250,000 clones, around 85% seen once; the top ten hold about 8%. Per germline, CDR1 SGHDT and CDR2 YYEEEE. Germline trimming cut 4 bases from V and 3 bases from J; bases unmatched to any gene: 3. The CDR3 has 14 amino acids.

The J gene is TRBJ2-7, the V gene TRBV5-6; TRBD1 matches 11 bases. Sequenced material: peripheral blood. The sequence was obtained from a woman of 80 years or more with acute or convalescent COVID-19. CDR3 coding DNA: TGTGCCAGCAGCCGGGACAGGGGGGACTACGAGCAGTACTTC. Translated: CASSRDRGDYEQYF.